Sequencing of this T cell receptor beta chain was carried out in a study of blood T cell repertoires in COVID-19. CDR1 and CDR2 from the germline V gene are SEHNR and FQNEAQ (reference sequence). V gave up 1 base and J gave up 8 bases, with 14 bases separating them. CDR3 size: 14 residues. Using immunoSEQ multiplex PCR, the repertoire was profiled, and TCRdb retains in-frame clones only, with some absent. The sample records roughly 250,000 clones, 87% being singletons. This clone was counted once. The clonotype comes from a woman in her twenties or thirties with acute COVID-19. Input material: PBMCs or T cells enriched from blood (not recorded which). The chain uses TRBV7-9 and TRBJ1-2; D gene ambiguous. This CDR3 is CASSLEDGLGGYTF. The CDR3 DNA sequence: TGTGCCAGCAGCTTAGAAGACGGCCTAGGCGGCTACACCTTC.